The 25 T cell receptor beta chains listed next were all sequenced from one sample in a study of cytomegalovirus exposure and HLA in healthy donors. The PCR used 60 Vbeta and 13 Jbeta primers. Clones were read by immunoSEQ multiplex PCR, and TCRdb kept only the in-frame ones, dropping some. In the table there are about 98,000 clones, roughly 76% of which are singletons. Input material: PBMCs. The receptors here all came from a human donor in good health.

J is TRBJ1-1 and V is TRBV29-1, with 9 bases that match TRBD1. The CDR3 loop spans 14 amino acids. V trimming: 3 bases; J trimming: 4 bases; junction bases outside the gene matches: 6. CDR1 is SQVTM and CDR2 is ANQGSEA in the germline V gene. CDR3 nucleotides: TGCAGCGTTGATTCGGACAGGGGCGGCACTGAAGCTTTCTTT. Translating it yields CSVDSDRGGTEAFF.

J is TRBJ2-1 and V is TRBV19; D might be TRBD2 (6 bases). Germline lookup yields CDR1 LNHDA and CDR2 SQIVND (reference sequence). V was cut by 5 bases and J by 5 bases, with 16 bases left in between. The CDR3 sequence is 15 residues long. DNA for the CDR3: TGTGCCAGTAGTTTCCGCGCGGGGTCGGACAATGAGCAGTTCTTC. Protein product: CASSFRAGSDNEQFF.

This clone was seen once. V usage is TRBV5-1 and J usage is TRBJ2-5, with a tentative D call TRBD2 (5 bases). The CDR3 sequence is 14 residues long. Trimming shortened V by 0 bases and J by 1 base, and 7 bases separated the two germline ends. Germline V lookup: CDR1 SGHRS, CDR2 YFSETQ. CDR3 protein: CASSLVGSQETQYF. The CDR3 coding sequence is TGCGCCAGCAGCTTGGTGGGGAGCCAAGAGACCCAGTACTTC. Full variable domain (rest looked up from reference TRBV5-1 and TRBJ2-5): KAGVTQTPRYLIKTRGQQVTLSCSPISGHRSVSWYQQTPGQGLQFLFEYFSETQRNKGNFPGRFSGRQFSNSRSEMNVSTLELGDSALYLCASSLVGSQETQYFGPGTRLLVL.

This clone showed up just a few times. The chain carries TRBV30 and TRBJ1-4; 9 bases are shared with TRBD1. The CDR3 is 15 residues long. With V trimmed by 2 bases and J by 6 bases, 7 bases remained unmatched. CDR1 GTSNPN and CDR2 SVGIG come from the germline V gene (reference sequence). CDR3 sequence reads: CAWSRGTGMDEKLFF. The CDR3 coding sequence is TGTGCCTGGAGTAGAGGGACAGGGATGGATGAAAAACTGTTTTTT.

The chain has TRBV5-4 and TRBJ2-5, with 9 positions matching TRBD1. CDR3 length equals 17 residues. In germline, CDR1 is SGHNT, CDR2 YYREEE (reference sequence). With 4 bases clipped from V and 5 bases from J, the junction kept 15 bases outside the gene matches. The CDR3 region has the DNA TGTGCCAGCAGCCCACGGACAGGGGAGGTGCGGGGGGAGACCCAGTACTTC. This codes for CASSPRTGEVRGETQYF.

This clone was detected only a few times. This chain joins TRBV7-9 and TRBJ1-3; D ambiguous. Trimming left V 11 bases short and J 2 bases short, with 10 bases between. Looked up from germline, CDR1 is SEHNR and CDR2 is FQNEAQ (reference sequence). The CDR3 loop spans 12 amino acids. DNA for the CDR3: TGTGCCTACGGAGTTCCTGGAAACACCATATATTTT. Its translation is CAYGVPGNTIYF. Combining the CDR3 with reference TRBV7-9 and TRBJ1-3 gives the whole variable domain DTGVSQNPRHKITKRGQNVTFRCDPISEHNRLYWYRQTLGQGPEFLTYFQNEAQLEKSRLLSDRFSAERPKGSFSTLEIQRTEQGDSAMYLCAYGVPGNTIYFGEGSWLTVV.

The V gene is TRBV5-6, the J gene TRBJ2-5, with 8 positions matching TRBD1. From germline, CDR1 is SGHDT and CDR2 YYEEEE. V lost 4 bases and J lost 2; bases outside the gene matches: 10. CDR3 length: 16 residues. CDR3 nucleotide sequence: TGTGCCAGCAGCACCGATGACAGGGGCAGTCAAGAGACCCAGTACTTC. This sequence encodes CASSTDDRGSQETQYF.

CDR3 bases: TGTGCCATCAGCGAATCCACAGGTCCAAGCTCCTACGAGCAGTACTTC. It encodes CAISESTGPSSYEQYF. This sequence joins TRBV10-3 and TRBJ2-7, with TRBD1 as a possible D gene (5 bases). Trimming removed 6 bases from V and 0 bases from J, with 18 bases in between. This CDR3 contains 16 residues. Germline CDR1 is ENHRY and CDR2 is SYGVKD.

V is TRBV7-2 and J is TRBJ2-7, with no clear D. V was cut by 5 bases and J by 0 bases, with 5 bases left in between. Germline assignment: CDR1 SGHTA and CDR2 FQGNSA. This CDR3 has 12 amino acids. The CDR3 reads CASSPSSYEQYF. The CDR3 DNA is TGTGCCAGCAGCCCGAGCTCCTACGAGCAGTACTTC.

This chain connects TRBV14 to TRBJ2-3, with D possibly being TRBD1 (6 bases). V lost 0 bases and J 0 bases, leaving 10 bases between the germline ends. The CDR3 runs to 16 residues. The germline V gene has CDR1 SGHDN and CDR2 FVKESK. In DNA form, the CDR3 reads TGTGCCAGCAGCCAAGATGGGGGCAGAAGCACAGATACGCAGTATTTT. It is translated as CASSQDGGRSTDTQYF.

This clone was picked up a small number of times. The chain recombines TRBV19 with TRBJ1-1; D might be TRBD1 (5 bases). The CDR3 consists of 14 residues. Between the trimmed V and J ends, which lost 6 bases and 4 bases, there was a span of 15 bases. Germline V gene sequence: CDR1 LNHDA, CDR2 SQIVND (reference sequence). The CDR3: CASRVIAGGTEAFF. Written as DNA, the CDR3 is TGTGCCAGTAGAGTTATAGCGGGGGGCACTGAAGCTTTCTTT.

This chain uses TRBV5-6 with TRBJ2-7, with TRBD2 identical over 7 bases. The CDR3 loop spans 15 amino acids. The trim removed 0 bases at V and 4 bases at J, leaving 7 bases unmatched. Germline V gives CDR1 SGHDT, CDR2 YYEEEE. CDR3 protein: CASSLAGTSAYEQYF. In DNA form, the CDR3 reads TGTGCCAGCAGCTTGGCCGGAACTAGCGCTTACGAGCAGTACTTC.

The chain recombines TRBV7-8 with TRBJ2-7; no firm D call. Germline V gene data show CDR1 as SGHVS and CDR2 as FQNEAQ. CDR3 size: 15 residues. V was trimmed by 4 bases and J by 2 bases, leaving 15 bases between them. CDR3 nucleotides: TGTGCCAGCAGCTCCTATCGAGGTGGAGCCTACGAGCAGTACTTC. It specifies CASSSYRGGAYEQYF.

V and J are TRBV7-2 and TRBJ1-1, with TRBD1 identical over 7 bases. CDR1 and CDR2 from the germline V gene are SGHTA and FQGNSA. Trimming took 4 bases from V and 8 from J; bases not matched to a gene: 4. CDR3 length: 12 amino acids. The CDR3 DNA sequence: TGTGCCAGCAGCTCACGGACAGGCGAAGCTTTCTTT. Amino acids: CASSSRTGEAFF.

DNA for the CDR3: TGTGCCAGCAGCTCACAGGACGGCTACACCTTC. Protein product: CASSSQDGYTF. V and J are TRBV5-6 and TRBJ1-2; TRBD1 is a possible D gene (5 bases). With 3 bases removed from V and 8 bases from J, the gap between germline ends came to 8 bases. The CDR3 spans 11 residues. The germline gives CDR1 SGHDT, CDR2 YYEEEE.

This sequence joins TRBV9 and TRBJ2-3, with 7 bases identical to TRBD1. Germline V gives CDR1 SGDLS, CDR2 YYNGEE. The CDR3 loop spans 15 amino acids. V was pared by 3 bases and J by 2 bases, with 6 bases of the junction left unmatched. DNA of the CDR3: TGTGCCAGCAGCGACACAGGGGTTTCCACAGATACGCAGTATTTT. This encodes CASSDTGVSTDTQYF.

The chain joins TRBV5-1 to TRBJ1-1; 8 nucleotides align to TRBD1. J gave up 0 bases and V 7 bases, and 11 bases lay outside the gene matches. CDR3 length: 16 amino acids. Germline V gene data show CDR1 as SGHRS and CDR2 as YFSETQ. This CDR3 reads CASRPGGARMNTEAFF. CDR3 coding DNA: TGCGCCAGCCGACCAGGGGGCGCAAGAATGAACACTGAAGCTTTCTTT.

The V and J genes are TRBV7-9 and TRBJ2-3; TRBD2 matches 12 bases. Germline-derived CDR1 and CDR2 are SEHNR and FQNEAQ (reference sequence). Germline trimming cut 5 bases from V and 4 bases from J; bases unmatched to any gene: 13. CDR3 length: 18 residues. The CDR3 loop reads CASSARLAGDSSADTQYF. The CDR3 DNA is TGTGCCAGCAGCGCCCGACTAGCGGGGGACAGCAGCGCAGATACGCAGTATTTT. Drawing the rest from reference TRBV7-9 and TRBJ2-3, the complete variable domain is DTGVSQNPRHKITKRGQNVTFRCDPISEHNRLYWYRQTLGQGPEFLTYFQNEAQLEKSRLLSDRFSAERPKGSFSTLEIQRTEQGDSAMYLCASSARLAGDSSADTQYFGPGTRLTVL.

The V and J genes are TRBV5-6 and TRBJ1-4; D uncertain. Trimming pared 4 bases from V and 0 bases from J, leaving 10 bases between. The CDR3 is 15 amino acids. Germline lookup yields CDR1 SGHDT and CDR2 YYEEEE. In nucleotides, the CDR3 is TGTGCCAGCAGCCCCACTTTTACAACTAATGAAAAACTGTTTTTT. Protein sequence: CASSPTFTTNEKLFF.

This clone was found a few times. The gene calls are TRBV5-5 and TRBJ2-5, with D possibly TRBD2 on 6 matching bases. V was pared by 0 bases and J by 5 bases, with 11 bases between. The CDR3 contains 14 residues. In germline, CDR1 is SGHKS, CDR2 YYEKEE (reference sequence). The CDR3 loop reads CASSLDWGRETQYF. The CDR3 DNA reads TGTGCCAGCAGCTTGGATTGGGGGAGGGAGACCCAGTACTTC.

This CDR3 is CASSRTGSYNEQFF. The CDR3 bases are TGTGCCAGCAGTCGGACAGGCTCCTACAATGAGCAGTTCTTC. This chain links TRBV27 with TRBJ2-1; the match to TRBD1 covers 7 bases. Germline V gene sequence: CDR1 MNHEY, CDR2 SMNVEV (reference sequence). V was pared by 5 bases and J by 0 bases, with 1 base of the junction left unmatched. The CDR3 is 14 residues long.

This clone showed up just a few times. CDR3 amino acids: CASSLESLNNQPQHF. Here the CDR3 DNA reads TGTGCCAGCAGCTTGGAGTCCCTAAACAATCAGCCCCAGCATTTT. This rearrangement joins TRBV5-8 to TRBJ1-5, with D unresolved. Germline CDR1 is SGHTS and CDR2 is YDEGEE. The CDR3 is 15 residues long. V was shortened by 0 bases and J by 3 bases, with 10 bases between the two germline ends.

This clone was seen once. The CDR3 sequence is CASSLSTGNNYGYTF. The CDR3, as DNA: TGTGCCAGCAGCTTGTCGACAGGGAATAACTATGGCTACACCTTC. This chain links TRBV5-8 with TRBJ1-2; 7 bases align to TRBD1. Trimming at V came to 1 base and at J to 1 base, leaving 4 bases not matched to a gene. CDR3 length: 15 residues. Germline V gene data show CDR1 as SGHTS and CDR2 as YDEGEE.

This clone was seen a single time. The gene calls are TRBV4-1 and TRBJ2-7, with TRBD1 matching over 9 bases. The CDR3 is 15 amino acids. V trimming: 6 bases; J trimming: 3 bases; junction bases outside the gene matches: 9. The V gene's germline CDR1 is MGHRA and CDR2 YSYEKL. The DNA for the CDR3 is TGCGCCAGCAGTCCCACCGGGACAGGGCGCTACGAGCAGTACTTC. This sequence encodes CASSPTGTGRYEQYF.

This clone was found once. This chain uses TRBV6-6 with TRBJ1-4; TRBD1 might be the D (5 bases). CDR1 is MNHNY, CDR2 SVGAGI, per germline (reference sequence). There are 13 residues in the CDR3. Trimming pared 7 bases from V and 3 bases from J, leaving 9 bases between. The CDR3 region is CASKGAANEKLFF. As DNA, the CDR3 is TGTGCCAGCAAAGGGGCAGCTAATGAAAAACTGTTTTTT.